The rows below give T cell receptor beta chains drawn from one sample of a study of cytomegalovirus exposure and HLA in healthy donors. TCRdb's copy holds only in-frame clones and misses some; the assay was immunoSEQ multiplex PCR. Of 150,000 to 200,000 clones in the sample, about 88% are singletons; the top ten hold just under 3%. The source material was PBMCs. The receptors derive from a man between 18 and 35 years old in good health and CMV-seronegative. Both conserved end residues are part of each CDR3.

V	CDR3
TRBV5-1	CASSLGPGQGARGYTF
TRBV5-1	CASSHTDGGTEAFF
TRBV27	CASSLQGRTEAFF
TRBV7-9	CASSLLSQPQHF
TRBV6-5	CASSQLASTYEQYF
TRBV16	CASSHRQGAFSGANVLTF
TRBV4-2	CASSQDWRGEQFF
TRBV11-2	CASSLVLAGGPGNEQFF
TRBV5-1	CASSNGGGSDNEQFF
TRBV10-1	CASSDGQVSGNTIYF
TRBV7-9	CASSFEASTGELFF
TRBV27	CASSSDRGSTGELFF
TRBV6-5	CASSYRLDGGTDTQYF
TRBV28	CASSPQRPGDTIYF
TRBV4-1	CASSQEQPRGGKLFF
TRBV28	CASSFDRYNSPLHF
TRBV5-1	CASSLGTSGRVGDTQYF
TRBV10-1	CASSETGTVTPAVNTDTQYF
TRBV6-5	CASSTRGGPYEQYF
TRBV10-3	CAIGMEGATNEKLFF
TRBV28	CASSDRNLAEYF
TRBV14	CASSQERGKGMNTEAFF
TRBV4-1	CASSQESGSSYNSPLHF
TRBV7-8	CASKRLAGGRNEQFF
TRBV27	CASRILAGGRNEQFF
TRBV10-2	CASSVSRGAVDTQYF
TRBV27	CASSFSHAGGPSYNEQFF
TRBV29-1	CSVKERTGETEAFF
TRBV10-3	CAISAGQANTGELFF
TRBV30	CAWGRLVNTEAFF
TRBV6-1	CASRRRTEEYEQYF
TRBV30	CAWSVTGDGYTF
TRBV6-4	CASSDRGYGYTF
TRBV7-9	CASSIRLDADTQYF
TRBV27	CASSFVRGYNEQFF
TRBV11-2	CASSHPGTRTYNEQFF
TRBV13	CASSPGGSSAFF
TRBV9	CASSVGPGIAGEQKHQYF
TRBV27	CASSLSGGSIQPQHF
TRBV6-5	CASSYEAVAGYEQFF